What follows describes a single T cell receptor beta chain. This clone was counted only a few times. What antigen it recognizes has not been identified. Base qualities were left out, and no much larger clone turns up one base away. The data stem from a study of blood T cell repertoires in COVID-19 (dated by TCRdb to between 2020 and 2021). Describing the broader study: Collaborator samples came from the United States, Italy and Spain and covered acute and convalescent phases of COVID-19. The material from the prospective study consisted of cDNA or gDNA derived from T cells, B-cell-depleted T cells, or PBMCs. The dataset comprised deeply sampled blood TCRbeta repertoires from subjects exposed to, actively infected with, or recovered from COVID-19. A freely available public database, intended as a resource for researchers studying the immune response to SARS-CoV-2, is where the repertoires were released. The samples were drawn from two sources: the first 160 participants of the ongoing ImmuneRACE study, and 950 to 1,500 subjects contributed by 6 global collaborators. The sample metadata nearly always contained a de-identified subject ID, COVID-19 status, age in years and sex. Where HLA class I and class II types were available, the types were taken from metadata supplied by the sample provider, not from assay-based typing. Points the paper makes about the study in general: Clinical and demographic metadata were provided uncurated, with the amount varying by source and participant.

The collaborating institutions used their own protocols to collect whole blood in K2EDTA tubes. For TCRbeta analysis, collaborator samples were shipped as frozen whole blood, as isolated PBMCs, or as DNA extracted from either sample type. TCRbeta CDR3 regions were amplified from genomic DNA using the immunoSEQ Assay, a bias-controlled multiplex PCR. The original pipeline was this. Within the assay, amplification of reference gene primers was used to estimate how many nucleated cells each sample contained. To quantify the absolute abundance of each unique TCRbeta CDR3 rearrangement, sequence reads were collapsed and filtered. For each sample, productive Simpson clonality was calculated by taking the square root of Simpson's diversity index across productive rearrangements. TCRdb took over this immuneACCESS table, retaining in-frame rearrangements with V and J assigned. Such tables are incomplete; in checked studies, under half of the missing clones stem from an unresolved V gene, and the remainder is unexplained. That table is the source of V, J and clone size, and D and trimming were worked out from the DNA. Across this sample there are 44,000 or so clones, with 84% seen only once. The ten largest clonotypes hold about 4.3% of the sample.

V is pruned by 3 bases and J by 5 bases, leaving 3 bases of the junction without a gene match. Reading from cysteine to phenylalanine, the CDR3 counts 14 amino acids. The kept DNA is CDR3 alone, 42 bases in frame from the first base. For CDR1 and CDR2, the germline V gene (reference sequence) lists SEHNR and FQNEAQ. The V and J genes are TRBV7-9 and TRBJ1-5; 8 bases in between match TRBD1. The sequenced material came from peripheral blood. The receptor was isolated from a man in his fifties or sixties with active COVID-19. The CDR3 is CASSFTGGDQPQHF. Here is the DNA: TGTGCCAGCAGCTTCACAGGGGGGGATCAGCCCCAGCATTTT.